This T cell receptor beta chain derives from a study of Graves' ophthalmopathy and Graves' hyperthyroidism. Findings and caveats of the study: Blood contained most expanded thyroid clonotypes exceeding 0.001 frequency.

Ophthalmopathic donors had moderate-to-severe activity, CAS ≥3 and NOSPECS ≥4, with disease that had lasted under 3 months. Note on this clonotype: Its target is unknown.

Beta-chain TCR CDR3 regions were amplified from RNA transcripts. Second-round multiplex PCR followed a first-round RT-PCR using HTBI primers. TCRdb recomputed calls from the multiplex PCR reads with MiXCR, one row per CDR3 protein. The sample gives 200,000 to 250,000 distinct CDR3 sequences, approximately 29% of which show up once; 9.1% is in the top ten. Germline CDR1 is LNHNV and CDR2 is YYDKDF (reference sequence). The CDR3 totals 20 residues. J gave up 1 base and V 0 bases, and 14 bases lay outside the gene matches. The sequenced material came from peripheral blood. The receptor's source is a man aged 50-59 years with Graves' ophthalmopathy. The chain recombines TRBV15 with TRBJ2-5; 10 bases match TRBD2. CDR3 sequence reads: CATSRDGGLAKLGSQETQYF. CDR3 sequence (DNA): TGTGCCACCAGCAGAGATGGGGGACTAGCGAAGTTAGGGTCCCAAGAGACCCAGTACTTC.